The next 3 T cell receptor beta chains were all read from a single sample in a study of T cell repertoires in ileal Crohn's disease (dated by TCRdb to the late 2010s). Library method: the immunoSEQ multiplex PCR assay. The immuneACCESS repertoire file appears here via TCRdb, limited to in-frame rearrangements. These files lack a portion of the clones; in checked studies, under half of the deficit traces to unresolved V genes, and the cause of the others is not known. The sample yields 4,000 or so clones; about 80% were counted once. Jointly, the top ten make up roughly 6.8% of the sample. Source material: ileal tissue. These receptor sequences come from an adult with Crohn's disease.

The chain links TRBV5-1 to TRBJ1-4; possible D gene TRBD1, 6 bases. V gave up 2 bases and J gave up 7 bases, with 12 bases separating them. The CDR3 is made up of 14 amino acids. CDR1 is SGHRS, CDR2 YFSETQ, per germline. The CDR3 coding sequence is TGCGCCAGCAGCTTACAGGGTCAGGGTGAAAAACTGTTTTTT. This codes for CASSLQGQGEKLFF.

Concerning this clone: At one end the junction does not follow the germline gene, possibly because of a read error. This sequence joins TRBV19 and TRBJ2-7; D unclear. The V gene's germline CDR1 is LNHDA and CDR2 SQIVND (reference sequence). The CDR3 sequence is 10 residues long. The CDR3 reads CASGSHEQYF. Written as DNA, the CDR3 is TGTGCCAGTGGCTCCCACGAGCAGTACTTC. The variable domain in full, with the rest retrieved from reference TRBV19 and TRBJ2-7, is DGGITQSPKYLFRKEGQNVTLSCEQNLNHDAMYWYRQDPGQGLRLIYYSQIVNDFQKGDIAEGYSVSREKKESFPLTVTSAQKNPTAFYLCASGSHEQYFGPGTRLTVT.

This clone was detected once. The chain has TRBV5-1 and TRBJ1-1; the D gene is possibly TRBD1 (5 bases). The CDR3 has 14 residues. CDR1 and CDR2 from the germline V gene are SGHRS and YFSETQ. Trimming left V 4 bases short and J 1 base short, with 11 bases between. The CDR3 here is CASSQGSANTEAFF. CDR3 in DNA: TGCGCCAGCAGCCAGGGCTCAGCGAACACTGAAGCTTTCTTT.